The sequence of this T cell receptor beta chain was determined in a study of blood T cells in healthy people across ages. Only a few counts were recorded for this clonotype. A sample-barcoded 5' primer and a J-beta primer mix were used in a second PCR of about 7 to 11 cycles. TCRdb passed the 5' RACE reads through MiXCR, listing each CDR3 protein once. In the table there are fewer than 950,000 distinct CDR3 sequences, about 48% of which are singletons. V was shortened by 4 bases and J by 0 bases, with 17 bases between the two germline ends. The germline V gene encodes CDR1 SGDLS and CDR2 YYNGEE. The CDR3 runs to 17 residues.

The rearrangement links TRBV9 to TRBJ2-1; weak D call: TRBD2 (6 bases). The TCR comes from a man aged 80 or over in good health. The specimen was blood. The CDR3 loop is CASSFSDGGTSYNEQFF. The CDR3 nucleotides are TGTGCCAGCAGCTTCTCCGACGGAGGGACCTCCTACAATGAGCAGTTCTTC.